The clone carrying this TCR beta chain came up many times. Its antigen is not identified. The sample belongs to a study of early T cells in non-severe SARS-CoV-2 infection. Overall study context: Sequencing input comprised bulk RNA from unsorted whole blood; chain pairing was not available.

Study observations and caveats: There was a bias toward anti-spike CD8 responses in VDJdb matching, which missed private and CD4 specificities.

The germline V and J ends were trimmed by 1 base and 7 bases, with 5 bases remaining between them. The CDR3 consists of 12 residues. Per the germline V gene, CDR1 is SGHTS and CDR2 is YDEGEE. As part of library construction, unique molecular identifiers were attached to individual cDNA molecules. MiXCR, run by TCRdb on the 5' RACE reads, gives a single entry per CDR3 protein. In the table there are about 34,000 distinct CDR3 sequences, approximately 7.1% of which are singletons. This chain links TRBV5-8 with TRBJ1-4; D uncertain. The sequence was collected from an adult who was a healthcare worker with PCR-confirmed SARS-CoV-2 infection or an uninfected control (not recorded which). This specimen was whole blood, taken at baseline. The CDR3 bases are TGTGCCAGCAGCTTGCAACGTGAAAAACTGTTTTTT. It specifies CASSLQREKLFF.